A selection of T cell receptor beta chains follows, all from one sample in a study of read filtering for tumor transcriptome and immune sequencing. TCRdb recomputed calls from the reads with MiXCR, one row per CDR3 protein. Of around 48,000 distinct CDR3 sequences detected, around a fifth appear once; the ten largest clones hold roughly 14%. The sample consisted of a population of CD138-negative cells sorted from bone marrow. The receptors derive from a donor aged 40 or over with multiple myeloma. The CDR3 runs from the conserved cysteine through the conserved F or W. A D gene is named only where the DNA matches it firmly. Rows give clone size only sometimes, using once, few, many, or a class for an expanded clone.

v_call,cdr3_length,clone_size,j_call,d_call,cdr3_nt,cdr3_aa
TRBV5-6,19,many,TRBJ2-5,TRBD2,TGTGCCAGCAGCCCCAACAAGGGCCGGGGACTAGCGGAACAAGAGACCCAGTACTTC,CASSPNKGRGLAEQETQYF
TRBV20-1,15,many,TRBJ2-3,TRBD2,TGCAGTGCTATACTAGCGGGAGGGAACCCAGATACGCAGTATTTT,CSAILAGGNPDTQYF
TRBV15,15,many,TRBJ2-1,TRBD1,TGTGCCACCAGCGTCGTTGGGACAGGGGTTAATGAGCAGTTCTTC,CATSVVGTGVNEQFF
TRBV29-1,15,many,TRBJ2-7,-,TGCAGCGTTGAATCGCGGGGGCAAGGGTTCCGCGAGCAGTACTTC,CSVESRGQGFREQYF
TRBV5-1,15,many,TRBJ2-1,TRBD1,TGCGCCAGCAGCGCGACAGGGGACCCCTACAATGAGCAGTTCTTC,CASSATGDPYNEQFF
TRBV5-1,16,many,TRBJ2-3,TRBD2,TGCGCCAGCAGCCCAAGGACTAGCCGATTCACAGATACGCAGTATTTT,CASSPRTSRFTDTQYF
TRBV5-1,14,many,TRBJ2-7,-,TGCGCCAGCAGCTTGGTGGAAGGATCGGGTGAGCAGTACTTC,CASSLVEGSGEQYF
TRBV4-3,14,many,TRBJ2-7,TRBD2,TGCGCCAGCAGCCAACTAGCGGGAGCGGGCGAGCAGTACTTC,CASSQLAGAGEQYF
TRBV4-1,15,many,TRBJ2-1,-,TGCGCCAGCAGCCAAGATACCGGAGATTACAATGAGCAGTTCTTC,CASSQDTGDYNEQFF
TRBV9,15,many,TRBJ2-2,TRBD2,TGTGCCAGCAGCGTAAGACTAGCGGGCACCGGGGAGCTGTTTTTT,CASSVRLAGTGELFF
TRBV5-1,13,many,TRBJ2-7,-,TGCGCCAGCAGCCGAGACACCAGTTACGAGCAGTACTTC,CASSRDTSYEQYF
TRBV7-2,14,-,TRBJ1-2,-,TGTGCCAGCAGCTTAGGAAGGGCTAACTATGGCTACACCTTC,CASSLGRANYGYTF
TRBV18,15,many,TRBJ2-2,-,TGTGCCAGCTCACCACTCGGACAGCGCACCGGGGAGCTGTTTTTT,CASSPLGQRTGELFF
TRBV20-1,15,many,TRBJ2-3,-,TGCAGTGCTAGTATTAGCGAGAGGGGATTAGATACGCAGTATTTT,CSASISERGLDTQYF
TRBV5-1,14,-,TRBJ2-3,TRBD1,TGCGCCAGCAGCCCGACAGGGGGGTCGGATACGCAGTATTTT,CASSPTGGSDTQYF
TRBV20-1,11,few,TRBJ2-1,-,TGCAGTGCGTCAACTAGGAGTGAGCAGTTCTTC,CSASTRSEQFF
TRBV29-1,16,few,TRBJ1-3,TRBD1,TGCAGCGTTGAAGGTAGTAGGACAGGGGCTGGAAACACCATATATTTT,CSVEGSRTGAGNTIYF
TRBV5-1,16,many,TRBJ1-1,-,TGCGCCAGCAGCACGTCGGGGCTTAGACAGAACACTGAAGCTTTCTTT,CASSTSGLRQNTEAFF
TRBV29-1,16,many,TRBJ2-1,TRBD2,TGCAGCGCCCGTATAGCGGGAGGTGATAGGTACAATGAGCAGTTCTTC,CSARIAGGDRYNEQFF
TRBV6-2/TRBV6-3,14,many,TRBJ2-7,TRBD1,TGTGCCAGCAGCCTGACAGGGCCGCCCTACGAGCAGTACTTC,CASSLTGPPYEQYF
TRBV23-1,10,few,TRBJ2-7,-,TGCGCCAGCAGTCTTGACGAGCAGTACTTC,CASSLDEQYF
TRBV12-3/TRBV12-4,15,many,TRBJ2-1,TRBD1,TGTGCCAGCAGTCCTAACAGGGGGCGGATTAATGAGCAGTTCTTC,CASSPNRGRINEQFF
TRBV29-1,14,-,TRBJ1-1,TRBD1,TGCATCGTCGCTCCGGACAGGGTGAACACTGAAGCTTTCTTT,CIVAPDRVNTEAFF
TRBV27,13,many,TRBJ1-4,TRBD1,TGTGCCAGCAAAGGACAGGGTGGTCAAAAACTGTTTTTT,CASKGQGGQKLFF
TRBV7-3,19,many,TRBJ2-1,-,TGTGCCAGCAGCTTAAGGTTTGGTCCCCCCTACGGGGAGAACAATGAGCAGTTCTTC,CASSLRFGPPYGENNEQFF
TRBV2,13,many,TRBJ2-3,TRBD1,TGTGCCAGAGGGACAGGGGGCACAGATACGCAGTATTTT,CARGTGGTDTQYF
TRBV5-1,16,many,TRBJ2-3,-,TGCGCCAGCAGCTTGGCCGGGACAAGGAGCACAGATACGCAGTATTTT,CASSLAGTRSTDTQYF
TRBV20-1,12,-,TRBJ2-5,TRBD2,TGCAGTGCGCCGGGGGAGGGAGAGACCCAGTACTTC,CSAPGEGETQYF